Below, 5 T cell receptor beta chains from the same sample are listed, as sequenced in a study of graft-versus-host responses after intestinal transplantation. For these receptors, no antigen is known. Clones were read by immunoSEQ multiplex PCR, and TCRdb kept only the in-frame ones, dropping some. The sample has more than 100,000 clones; about 95% are singletons. The sequenced sample was unstimulated CD8+ T cells sorted from spleen or lymph node cells, obtained before intestinal transplant. The receptors here all came from a human donor who received an intestinal transplant.

J is TRBJ1-4 and V is TRBV7-8, with TRBD1 as a possible D gene (5 bases). Germline V CDR1 and CDR2: SGHVS, FQNEAQ. Trimming took off 6 bases at V and 6 bases at J, with 11 bases between the two ends. This CDR3 comprises 13 residues. The CDR3 is CASRSGTDEKLFF. The CDR3 region has the DNA TGTGCCAGCAGATCTGGGACGGATGAAAAACTGTTTTTT.

The chain joins TRBV7-3 to TRBJ2-7, with 11 bases that match TRBD1. Trimming removed 0 bases from V and 3 bases from J; junction bases left unmatched: 1. CDR1 and CDR2 from the germline V gene are SGHTA and FQGTGA. The CDR3 is 15 amino acids. The CDR3 loop reads CASSLTGTGGYEQYF. CDR3 bases: TGTGCCAGCAGCTTAACGGGGACAGGGGGCTACGAGCAGTACTTC. Combining the CDR3 with reference TRBV7-3 and TRBJ2-7 gives the whole variable domain GAGVSQTPSNKVTEKGKYVELRCDPISGHTALYWYRQSLGQGPEFLIYFQGTGAADDSGLPNDRFFAVRPEGSVSTLKIQRTERGDSAVYLCASSLTGTGGYEQYFGPGTRLTVT.

The chain joins TRBV7-9 to TRBJ2-7, with 7 bases lining up with TRBD1. Germline CDR1 reads SEHNR; CDR2 reads FQNEAQ (reference sequence). CDR3 length: 15 residues. Trimming at V came to 6 bases and at J to 0 bases, leaving 8 bases not matched to a gene. CDR3 sequence: CASSSPGQRSYEQYF. CDR3 DNA sequence: TGTGCCAGCAGTTCTCCGGGACAGCGCTCCTACGAGCAGTACTTC.

The rearrangement joins TRBV7-6 to TRBJ2-1; 7 bases line up with TRBD1. The CDR3 spans 14 residues. J was trimmed by 2 bases and V by 5 bases; bases with no gene match: 3. Germline loops: CDR1 SGHVS, CDR2 FNYEAQ. DNA for the CDR3: TGTGCCAGCAGCATTGACAGGGCCTACAATGAGCAGTTCTTC. Its protein is CASSIDRAYNEQFF.

The CDR3 DNA follows: TGTGCCAGCAGCTCCGAACTAGCGGGAGAGTCCTACGAGCAGTACTTC. Translating gives CASSSELAGESYEQYF. The V call is TRBV7-9, the J call TRBJ2-7, with 11 bases identical to TRBD2. Looked up from germline, CDR1 is SEHNR and CDR2 is FQNEAQ (reference sequence). Trimming at V came to 4 bases and at J to 1 base, leaving 6 bases not matched to a gene. This CDR3 is built from 16 residues.